The 29 T cell receptor beta chains listed next were all sequenced from one sample in a study of blood T cell repertoires in COVID-19. Only in-frame clones appear in the TCRdb table, and some are missing; sequencing was by immunoSEQ multiplex PCR. The data hold about 110,000 clones, with more than 75% observed a single time. Sequencing was done on a sample of peripheral blood. The receptor source for this set is a woman aged 45-59 years with acute or convalescent COVID-19.

The V gene is TRBV10-3, the J gene TRBJ1-1; 10 bases are a match to TRBD1. The CDR3 contains 15 residues. J lost 0 bases, V lost 6 bases, and 4 bases had no gene match. The germline CDR1 and CDR2 sequences are ENHRY and SYGVKD. The CDR3 reads CAIRDRGAMNTEAFF. In nucleotides, the CDR3 is TGTGCCATCAGGGACAGGGGGGCCATGAACACTGAAGCTTTCTTT.

J is TRBJ2-5 and V is TRBV5-1; D remains unclear. CDR1 and CDR2 from the germline V gene are SGHRS and YFSETQ. V shed 3 bases and J shed 4 bases, with 13 bases lying between them. The CDR3 consists of 14 residues. CDR3 in amino acids: CASSSSMIRETQYF. For the CDR3, the DNA is TGCGCCAGCAGCTCTTCTATGATCCGAGAGACCCAGTACTTC.

The chain links TRBV19 to TRBJ2-5; D possibly corresponds to TRBD2 (5 bases). Trimming removed 5 bases at V and 2 bases at J, with 12 bases between. Germline assignment: CDR1 LNHDA and CDR2 SQIVND (reference sequence). The CDR3 runs 14 residues. In DNA, the CDR3 is TGTGCCAGTAGTGTCCTAGCCTCGCAAGAGACCCAGTACTTC. Translating it yields CASSVLASQETQYF.

The chain combines TRBV6-5 with TRBJ1-2; 8 nucleotides line up with TRBD1. Germline CDR1 is MNHEY and CDR2 is SVGAGI. After removal of 5 bases from V and 2 bases from J, the junction contained 4 bases not matched to a gene. This CDR3 is built from 14 residues. The CDR3 loop reads CASSRTGGNYGYTF. The CDR3 nucleotides are TGTGCCAGCAGTCGAACAGGGGGGAACTATGGCTACACCTTC.

The chain uses TRBV19 and TRBJ1-1; no clear D. Germline CDR1 reads LNHDA; CDR2 reads SQIVND (reference sequence). This CDR3 region has 15 residues. Between the trimmed V and J ends, which lost 8 bases and 1 base, there was a span of 17 bases. CDR3 DNA: TGTGCCAGTCTCGACCAGCCGGCGGGGAACACTGAAGCTTTCTTT. Protein product: CASLDQPAGNTEAFF.

J is TRBJ2-7 and V is TRBV12-3 or TRBV12-4; 11 bases match TRBD1. V shed 10 bases, J shed 5 bases, and the junction held 7 bases outside the gene matches. The CDR3 runs to 13 residues. CDR3 nucleotides: TGTGCCATTTCGGACAGGGGGCGCAACGAGCAGTACTTC. It is translated as CAISDRGRNEQYF.

This chain connects TRBV7-7 to TRBJ2-1; 10 nucleotides align to TRBD2. Germline CDR1 is SSHAT and CDR2 is FNYEAQ (reference sequence). The CDR3 totals 15 residues. With V trimmed by 2 bases and J by 9 bases, 7 bases remained unmatched. CDR3 coding DNA: TGTGCCAGCAGCTTAAGAGCGGGAGGGCCGAGTGAGCAGTTCTTC. Residues: CASSLRAGGPSEQFF. The variable domain in full, completed from reference TRBV7-7 and TRBJ2-1, reads GAGVSQSPRYKVTKRGQDVTLRCDPISSHATLYWYQQALGQGPEFLTYFNYEAQPDKSGLPSDRFSAERPEGSISTLTIQRTEQRDSAMYRCASSLRAGGPSEQFFGPGTRLTVL.

The chain is built from TRBV20-1 and TRBJ2-5; weak D call: TRBD2 (5 bases). The germline CDR1 and CDR2 sequences are DFQATT and SNEGSKA (reference sequence). Trimming removed 3 bases at V and 7 bases at J, with 15 bases between. The CDR3 is made up of 13 amino acids. The CDR3 nucleotides are TGCAGTGCTAGTGGAGCCGGACGGGGGACCCAGTACTTC. This encodes CSASGAGRGTQYF.

This sequence joins TRBV7-2 and TRBJ2-2, with 8 positions matching TRBD2. Germline V CDR1 and CDR2: SGHTA, FQGNSA. The CDR3 is made up of 18 amino acids. Trimming cost V 2 bases and J 6 bases; bases outside gene matches: 14. The CDR3 bases are TGTGCCAGCAGCTTACCGTTAGCGGGAATGAGAGGCGCCGGGGAGCTGTTTTTT. Translating gives CASSLPLAGMRGAGELFF.

V gene TRBV6-5 combines with J gene TRBJ1-1, with D possibly TRBD1 on 5 matching bases. The germline CDR1 and CDR2 sequences are MNHEY and SVGAGI. Trimming cost V 0 bases and J 3 bases, with 8 bases left between them. The CDR3 runs to 14 residues. CDR3 in DNA: TGTGCCAGCAGTTACTCGGGCAGGGACACTGAAGCTTTCTTT. Translated, it gives CASSYSGRDTEAFF.

The V and J genes are TRBV5-1 and TRBJ2-2, with a tentative D call TRBD1 (6 bases). From germline, CDR1 is SGHRS and CDR2 YFSETQ. V lost 4 bases to trimming and J lost 5 bases, with 12 bases between them. This CDR3 spans 14 amino acids. CDR3 protein: CASSEGVGTGELFF. CDR3 nucleotide sequence: TGCGCCAGCAGCGAGGGGGTCGGGACCGGGGAGCTGTTTTTT.

The J gene is TRBJ2-2, the V gene TRBV29-1, with 11 bases that match TRBD2. The germline V gene has CDR1 SQVTM and CDR2 ANQGSEA. V lost 4 bases and J lost 4; bases outside the gene matches: 17. This CDR3 contains 19 residues. CDR3 sequence: CSVGGSGLAGGPGTGELFF. CDR3 in DNA: TGCAGCGTTGGAGGGTCCGGGCTAGCGGGAGGCCCGGGCACCGGGGAGCTGTTTTTT.

V gene TRBV27 combines with J gene TRBJ1-2; no clear D gene. The CDR3 is made up of 14 amino acids. Looked up from germline, CDR1 is MNHEY and CDR2 is SMNVEV (reference sequence). V lost 2 bases and J lost 8, with 15 bases in between. The CDR3 nucleotides are TGTGCCAGCAGTTTAACAATCACAGCGGGCGGCTACACCTTC. Translation gives CASSLTITAGGYTF.

V gene TRBV6-6 combines with J gene TRBJ2-6; D is unresolved. Trimming shortened V by 5 bases and J by 0 bases, and 14 bases separated the two germline ends. The germline V gene encodes CDR1 MNHNY and CDR2 SVGAGI (reference sequence). The CDR3 spans 17 residues. The CDR3 nucleotides read TGTGCCAGCAGTCCCCACCAACGGTCCTCTGGGGCCAACGTCCTGACTTTC. It encodes CASSPHQRSSGANVLTF.

This chain joins TRBV2 and TRBJ2-6, with a possible D match to TRBD2 (5 bases). The CDR3 spans 17 residues. Trimming removed 4 bases from V and 0 bases from J, with 13 bases in between. The germline V gene encodes CDR1 SNHLY and CDR2 FYNNEI. The CDR3 reads CASSGFGLHSGANVLTF. The CDR3 coding sequence is TGTGCCAGCAGTGGATTCGGACTCCACTCTGGGGCCAACGTCCTGACTTTC. The variable domain in full, with the rest retrieved from reference TRBV2 and TRBJ2-6, is EPEVTQTPSHQVTQMGQEVILRCVPISNHLYFYWYRQILGQKVEFLVSFYNNEISEKSEIFDDQFSVERPDGSNFTLKIRSTKLEDSAMYFCASSGFGLHSGANVLTFGAGSRLTVL.

The rearrangement links TRBV7-9 to TRBJ1-1; 7 bases agree with TRBD1. The germline gives CDR1 SEHNR, CDR2 FQNEAQ (reference sequence). The CDR3 has 13 amino acids. With V trimmed by 5 bases and J by 5 bases, 5 bases remained unmatched. The CDR3 is CASSQQGMTEAFF. For the CDR3, the DNA is TGTGCCAGCAGCCAACAGGGGATGACTGAAGCTTTCTTT.

The count of this clone is one. Here the CDR3 DNA reads TGTGCCAGCAGCCCTCGGGGTAGCGGGAATTCGAACACCGGGGAGCTGTTTTTT. Translation: CASSPRGSGNSNTGELFF. The chain carries TRBV5-4 and TRBJ2-2, with 8 positions matching TRBD2. V trimming: 4 bases; J trimming: 0 bases; junction bases outside the gene matches: 11. The germline CDR1 and CDR2 sequences are SGHNT and YYREEE (reference sequence). There are 18 residues in the CDR3.

The chain links TRBV28 to TRBJ1-2; weak D call: TRBD1 (6 bases). The germline gives CDR1 MDHEN, CDR2 SYDVKM. CDR3 size: 11 residues. V was shortened by 6 bases and J by 11 bases, with 13 bases between the two germline ends. The CDR3 here is CASRTGLLYTF. The CDR3 bases are TGTGCCAGCAGAACAGGGTTATTGTACACCTTC.

V usage is TRBV5-1 and J usage is TRBJ2-3; TRBD2 is a possible D gene (5 bases). The CDR3 contains 15 residues. V dropped 1 base and J dropped 0 bases, with 9 bases sitting between them. Per the germline V gene, CDR1 is SGHRS and CDR2 is YFSETQ. The CDR3 reads CASSLSGTSTDTQYF. DNA for the CDR3: TGCGCCAGCAGCTTGAGCGGCACTAGCACAGATACGCAGTATTTT.

V gene TRBV11-3 combines with J gene TRBJ2-7; 9 bases line up with TRBD1. CDR1 and CDR2 (germline): SGHNT, YENEEA. Germline trimming cut 5 bases from V and 6 bases from J; bases unmatched to any gene: 8. The CDR3 is 14 residues long. This CDR3 reads CASSPGQGSVEQYF. The CDR3 coding sequence is TGTGCCAGCAGCCCGGGACAGGGATCTGTCGAGCAGTACTTC.

V usage is TRBV19 and J usage is TRBJ2-1; 14 bases are shared with TRBD2. The trim removed 1 base at V and 9 bases at J, leaving 5 bases unmatched. This CDR3 contains 16 residues. Germline CDR1 LNHDA, CDR2 SQIVND (reference sequence). The CDR3 region is CASSIGGLAGEGEQFF. The CDR3 DNA follows: TGTGCCAGTAGTATAGGGGGACTAGCGGGAGAGGGTGAGCAGTTCTTC.

The chain is built from TRBV7-9 and TRBJ2-3; 14 positions agree with TRBD2. Per the germline V gene, CDR1 is SEHNR and CDR2 is FQNEAQ (reference sequence). V was clipped by 5 bases and J by 5 bases; unmatched bases: 3. The CDR3 runs 15 residues. The CDR3, as DNA: TGTGCCAGCAGCGGACTAGCGGGAGGACTAGATACGCAGTATTTT. Its protein product is CASSGLAGGLDTQYF.

This rearrangement joins TRBV2 to TRBJ2-5, with D possibly TRBD2 on 6 matching bases. The CDR3 has 13 residues. Trimming left V 8 bases short and J 2 bases short, with 12 bases between. The germline V gene encodes CDR1 SNHLY and CDR2 FYNNEI. DNA of the CDR3: TGTGCCAGCCTTGGAGGGCTACAAGAGACCCAGTACTTC. Translation gives CASLGGLQETQYF.

The genes are TRBV7-2 and TRBJ1-2; 9 bases line up with TRBD1. There are 13 residues in the CDR3. The germline CDR1 and CDR2 sequences are SGHTA and FQGNSA. After removal of 4 bases from V and 7 bases from J, the junction contained 4 bases not matched to a gene. In DNA form, the CDR3 reads TGTGCCAGCAGCTCGGACAGGGGTACTGGCTACACCTTC. Translated, it gives CASSSDRGTGYTF.

This clone showed up just once. The gene calls are TRBV14 and TRBJ1-1, with D uncertain. The ends were cut back, 4 bases at V and 0 bases at J, with 9 bases in the middle. CDR3 size: 14 residues. Germline V lookup: CDR1 SGHDN, CDR2 FVKESK. The CDR3 bases are TGTGCCAGCAGCCCTATGTCCCTGAACACTGAAGCTTTCTTT. It translates to CASSPMSLNTEAFF. Full variable domain (missing parts from reference TRBV14 and TRBJ1-1): EAGVTQFPSHSVIEKGQTVTLRCDPISGHDNLYWYRRVMGKEIKFLLHFVKESKQDESGMPNNRFLAERTGGTYSTLKVQPAELEDSGVYFCASSPMSLNTEAFFGQGTRLTVV.

This clone was counted a single time. The rearrangement joins TRBV2 to TRBJ2-5; 13 positions agree with TRBD2. The junction had 7 bases not matched to a gene; V was cut back by 4 bases and J by 2 bases. The CDR3 length is 17 residues. Germline CDR1 SNHLY, CDR2 FYNNEI. CDR3 DNA sequence: TGTGCCAGCAGTGTACACGGACTAGCGGGAGAACAAGAGACCCAGTACTTC. It yields the protein CASSVHGLAGEQETQYF.

The chain employs TRBV7-6 and TRBJ2-1; perhaps TRBD2 as D (5 bases). Germline V gene sequence: CDR1 SGHVS, CDR2 FNYEAQ. V was clipped by 4 bases and J by 1 base, with 14 bases between them. The CDR3 sequence is 16 residues long. CDR3 coding DNA: TGTGCCAGCAGCTCCCGGGGTACTCCATCCTACAATGAGCAGTTCTTC. Protein product: CASSSRGTPSYNEQFF.

This rearrangement joins TRBV4-2 to TRBJ2-3; 8 bases agree with TRBD1. Germline CDR1 and CDR2: LGHNA and YNFKEQ. The CDR3 spans 17 residues. The trim removed 2 bases at V and 6 bases at J, leaving 13 bases unmatched. CDR3 DNA: TGTGCCAGCAGCCAACCGGGACAGGTAAACGGCGTGGATACGCAGTATTTT. It encodes CASSQPGQVNGVDTQYF.

The chain is built from TRBV30 and TRBJ1-5; 11 bases are a match to TRBD1. The junction had 10 bases not matched to a gene; V was cut back by 6 bases and J by 0 bases. Germline lookup yields CDR1 GTSNPN and CDR2 SVGIG (reference sequence). The CDR3 runs to 17 residues. The CDR3 protein is CACTAGTGGSSNQPQHF. CDR3 nucleotide sequence: TGTGCCTGCACAGCCGGGACAGGGGGTTCTAGCAATCAGCCCCAGCATTTT.